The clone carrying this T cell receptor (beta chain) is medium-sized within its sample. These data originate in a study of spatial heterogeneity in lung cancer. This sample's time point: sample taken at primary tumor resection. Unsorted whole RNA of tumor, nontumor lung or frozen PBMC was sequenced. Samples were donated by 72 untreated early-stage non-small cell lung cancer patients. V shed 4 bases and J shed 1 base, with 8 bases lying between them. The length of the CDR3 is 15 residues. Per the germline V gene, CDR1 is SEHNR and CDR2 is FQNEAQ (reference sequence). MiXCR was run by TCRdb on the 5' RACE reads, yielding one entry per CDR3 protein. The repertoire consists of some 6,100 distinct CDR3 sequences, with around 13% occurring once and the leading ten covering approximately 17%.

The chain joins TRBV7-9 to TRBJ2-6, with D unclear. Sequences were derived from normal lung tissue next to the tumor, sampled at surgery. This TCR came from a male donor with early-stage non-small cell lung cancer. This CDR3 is CASSSGNSGANVLTF. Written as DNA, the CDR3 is TGTGCCAGCAGCTCCGGTAATTCTGGGGCCAACGTCCTGACTTTC. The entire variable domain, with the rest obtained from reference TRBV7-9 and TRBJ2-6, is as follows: DTGVSQNPRHKITKRGQNVTFRCDPISEHNRLYWYRQTLGQGPEFLTYFQNEAQLEKSRLLSDRFSAERPKGSFSTLEIQRTEQGDSAMYLCASSSGNSGANVLTFGAGSRLTVL.